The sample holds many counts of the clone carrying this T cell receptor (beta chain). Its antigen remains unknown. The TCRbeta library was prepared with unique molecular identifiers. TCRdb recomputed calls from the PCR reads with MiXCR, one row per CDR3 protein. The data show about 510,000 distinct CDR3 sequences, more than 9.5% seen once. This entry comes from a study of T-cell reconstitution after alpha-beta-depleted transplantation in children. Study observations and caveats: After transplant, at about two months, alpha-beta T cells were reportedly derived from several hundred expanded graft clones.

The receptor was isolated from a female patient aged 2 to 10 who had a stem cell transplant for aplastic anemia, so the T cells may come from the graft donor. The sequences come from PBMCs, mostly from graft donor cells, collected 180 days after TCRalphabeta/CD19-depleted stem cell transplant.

CDR3 DNA sequence: TGTGCCAGCAGTTCGACAGGGGGCACTGAAGCTTTCTTT. Amino acids: CASSSTGGTEAFF. The chain has TRBV12-3 or TRBV12-4 and TRBJ1-1; the match to TRBD1 covers 9 bases. The CDR3 spans 13 residues. J lost 4 bases, V lost 4 bases, and 1 base had no gene match.